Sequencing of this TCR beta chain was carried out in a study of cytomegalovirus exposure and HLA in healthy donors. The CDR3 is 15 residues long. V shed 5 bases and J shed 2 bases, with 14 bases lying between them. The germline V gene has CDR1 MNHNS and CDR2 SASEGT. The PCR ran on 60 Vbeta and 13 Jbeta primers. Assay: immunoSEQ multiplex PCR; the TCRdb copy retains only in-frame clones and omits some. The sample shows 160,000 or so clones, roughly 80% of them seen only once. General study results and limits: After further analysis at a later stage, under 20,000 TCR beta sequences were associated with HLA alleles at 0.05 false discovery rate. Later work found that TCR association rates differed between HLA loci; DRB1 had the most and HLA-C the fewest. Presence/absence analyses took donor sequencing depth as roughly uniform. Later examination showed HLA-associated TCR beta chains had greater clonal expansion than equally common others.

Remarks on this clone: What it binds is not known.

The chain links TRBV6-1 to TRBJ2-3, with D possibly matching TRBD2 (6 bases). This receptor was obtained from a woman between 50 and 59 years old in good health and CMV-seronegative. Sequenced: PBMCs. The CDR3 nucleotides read TGTGCCAGCAGTAGCGGAGGGTCCCCCACAGATACGCAGTATTTT. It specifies CASSSGGSPTDTQYF.